Listed below are T cell receptor beta chains from one sample, sequenced in a study of early T cells in non-severe SARS-CoV-2 infection. MiXCR, run by TCRdb on the 5' RACE reads, gives a single entry per CDR3 protein. The sample records about 76,000 distinct CDR3 sequences, around 10% being singletons. Material for sequencing was whole blood. These receptors originate from an adult who was a healthcare worker with PCR-confirmed SARS-CoV-2 infection or an uninfected control (not recorded which). Both conserved end residues are part of each CDR3. The D gene is left open where the match is weak. Size is stated for part of the rows, as once, few or many counts, or as a class when the clone is expanded.

cdr3_length: 14
v_call: TRBV7-9
j_call: TRBJ1-4
clone_size: .
d_call: .
cdr3_nt: TGTGCCAGCAGCGTCATTGCAACTAATGAAAAACTGTTTTTT
cdr3_aa: CASSVIATNEKLFF

cdr3_length: 15
v_call: TRBV7-2
j_call: TRBJ2-1
clone_size: few
d_call: TRBD1
cdr3_nt: TGTGCCAGCAGAATTCGACAGGGGGCGCAAAATGAGCAGTTCTTC
cdr3_aa: CASRIRQGAQNEQFF

cdr3_length: 17
v_call: TRBV7-2
j_call: TRBJ2-5
clone_size: few
d_call: TRBD1
cdr3_nt: TGTGCCAGCAGCTTAGATTGGACAGGGCTAAGATCAGAGACCCAGTACTTC
cdr3_aa: CASSLDWTGLRSETQYF

cdr3_length: 13
v_call: TRBV2
j_call: TRBJ1-1
clone_size: few
d_call: .
cdr3_nt: TGTGCCAGCAGGGGAAAGGGTGGCACTGAAGCTTTCTTT
cdr3_aa: CASRGKGGTEAFF

cdr3_length: 15
v_call: TRBV20-1
j_call: TRBJ2-1
clone_size: few
d_call: .
cdr3_nt: TGCAGTGCTGGCCCGGGGACGGGCAGTGGATATGAGCAGTTCTTC
cdr3_aa: CSAGPGTGSGYEQFF

cdr3_length: 13
v_call: TRBV4-2
j_call: TRBJ2-1
clone_size: few
d_call: .
cdr3_nt: TGTGCCAGCAGCCAAGGGGGCAGTAATGAGCAGTTCTTC
cdr3_aa: CASSQGGSNEQFF

cdr3_length: 15
v_call: TRBV7-2
j_call: TRBJ1-5
clone_size: many
d_call: TRBD1
cdr3_nt: TGTGCCAGCAGCTTAAAGACAGGGGGCAATCAGCCCCAGCATTTT
cdr3_aa: CASSLKTGGNQPQHF

cdr3_length: 14
v_call: TRBV29-1
j_call: TRBJ2-5
clone_size: .
d_call: .
cdr3_nt: TGCAGCGTCTCCCCGGGAGCCATCTCGGAGACCCAGTACTTC
cdr3_aa: CSVSPGAISETQYF

cdr3_length: 14
v_call: TRBV14
j_call: TRBJ1-1
clone_size: .
d_call: .
cdr3_nt: TGTGCCAGCAGCCAAGAGGGGGAGTCGACTGAAGCTTTCTTT
cdr3_aa: CASSQEGESTEAFF

cdr3_length: 13
v_call: TRBV12-3/TRBV12-4
j_call: TRBJ1-1
clone_size: many
d_call: .
cdr3_nt: TGTGCCAGCAGTTGGGCGGGGCGAGGGGAAGCTTTCTTT
cdr3_aa: CASSWAGRGEAFF

cdr3_length: 13
v_call: TRBV29-1
j_call: TRBJ1-5
clone_size: many
d_call: .
cdr3_nt: TGCAGCGTATCGGACAAGAGCAATCAGCCCCAGCATTTT
cdr3_aa: CSVSDKSNQPQHF

cdr3_length: 13
v_call: TRBV5-1
j_call: TRBJ1-1
clone_size: many
d_call: TRBD1
cdr3_nt: TGCGCCAGCAGCCCGGGACAGGAGAGTGAAGCTTTCTTT
cdr3_aa: CASSPGQESEAFF

cdr3_length: 15
v_call: TRBV12-3/TRBV12-4
j_call: TRBJ2-7
clone_size: .
d_call: .
cdr3_nt: TGTGCCAGCAGTTTTTGGGTTAGAAGCTCCTACGAGCAGTACTTC
cdr3_aa: CASSFWVRSSYEQYF

cdr3_length: 15
v_call: TRBV20-1
j_call: TRBJ2-6
clone_size: many
d_call: TRBD1
cdr3_nt: TGCAGTGCCGGGACAGGGGGAACCGGGGCCAACGTCCTGACTTTC
cdr3_aa: CSAGTGGTGANVLTF

cdr3_length: 16
v_call: TRBV4-3
j_call: TRBJ1-6
clone_size: .
d_call: TRBD1
cdr3_nt: TGCGCCAGCAGCCAAGATAGTACAGGGGGGAATTCACCCCTCCACTTT
cdr3_aa: CASSQDSTGGNSPLHF

cdr3_length: 14
v_call: TRBV10-3
j_call: TRBJ2-3
clone_size: .
d_call: .
cdr3_nt: TGTGCCATCAGGGGACCCCAAAGCACAGATACGCAGTATTTT
cdr3_aa: CAIRGPQSTDTQYF

cdr3_length: 14
v_call: TRBV20-1
j_call: TRBJ2-7
clone_size: many
d_call: TRBD1
cdr3_nt: TGCAGTGCTACCTGGACAGGGAGCTCCTACGAGCAGTACTTC
cdr3_aa: CSATWTGSSYEQYF

cdr3_length: 15
v_call: TRBV6-2/TRBV6-3
j_call: TRBJ2-5
clone_size: few
d_call: .
cdr3_nt: TGTGCCAGCAGTTACCCCCGGGACGCAAAAGAGACCCAGTACTTC
cdr3_aa: CASSYPRDAKETQYF

cdr3_length: 12
v_call: TRBV5-1
j_call: TRBJ1-3
clone_size: many
d_call: .
cdr3_nt: TGCGCCAGCGAGGGGCCCGAAAACACCATATATTTT
cdr3_aa: CASEGPENTIYF

cdr3_length: 14
v_call: TRBV6-5
j_call: TRBJ2-3
clone_size: many
d_call: .
cdr3_nt: TGTGCCAGTGAGGACAGCTCGGGGACAGATACGCAGTATTTT
cdr3_aa: CASEDSSGTDTQYF

cdr3_length: 10
v_call: TRBV12-5
j_call: TRBJ2-1
clone_size: many
d_call: .
cdr3_nt: TGTGCTAGTGGTCTCAGGGATTGGTTCTTC
cdr3_aa: CASGLRDWFF

cdr3_length: 15
v_call: TRBV12-3/TRBV12-4
j_call: TRBJ1-3
clone_size: few
d_call: .
cdr3_nt: TGTGCCAGCAGTCTCCTAGGGGGGGCTGGAAACACCATATATTTT
cdr3_aa: CASSLLGGAGNTIYF

cdr3_length: 16
v_call: TRBV7-9
j_call: TRBJ1-5
clone_size: .
d_call: .
cdr3_nt: TGTGCCAGCAGCCAGCAGGGGTCGGATGGCAATCAGCCCCAGCATTTT
cdr3_aa: CASSQQGSDGNQPQHF

cdr3_length: 13
v_call: TRBV6-6
j_call: TRBJ2-6
clone_size: many
d_call: .
cdr3_nt: TGTGCCAGCAGGAGGACTGGGGCCAACGTCCTGACTTTC
cdr3_aa: CASRRTGANVLTF

cdr3_length: 16
v_call: TRBV12-5
j_call: TRBJ2-7
clone_size: many
d_call: .
cdr3_nt: TGTGCTAGTGGTTTGGTAACCTGGGCAAGCTCCTACGAGCAGTACTTC
cdr3_aa: CASGLVTWASSYEQYF

cdr3_length: 15
v_call: TRBV12-3/TRBV12-4
j_call: TRBJ2-1
clone_size: many
d_call: TRBD2
cdr3_nt: TGTGCCAGCAGTACTCCGGGACTAGCGTTAAATGAGCAGTTCTTC
cdr3_aa: CASSTPGLALNEQFF

cdr3_length: 15
v_call: TRBV14
j_call: TRBJ2-5
clone_size: few
d_call: .
cdr3_nt: TGTGCCAGCAGCGTAACTAGGGTACTCCAAGAGACCCAGTACTTC
cdr3_aa: CASSVTRVLQETQYF

cdr3_length: 15
v_call: TRBV7-9
j_call: TRBJ1-1
clone_size: .
d_call: .
cdr3_nt: TGTGCCAGCAGCCCCCCTCGCAGACAGAACACTGAAGCTTTCTTT
cdr3_aa: CASSPPRRQNTEAFF

cdr3_length: 14
v_call: TRBV20-1
j_call: TRBJ1-2
clone_size: few
d_call: .
cdr3_nt: TGCAGTGCTAGGGGGATCAGGGACTGGTATGGCTACACCTTC
cdr3_aa: CSARGIRDWYGYTF

cdr3_length: 15
v_call: TRBV27
j_call: TRBJ1-5
clone_size: few
d_call: .
cdr3_nt: TGTGCCAGCAGTTCGGGGTCTTATAGCAATCAGCCCCAGCATTTT
cdr3_aa: CASSSGSYSNQPQHF

cdr3_length: 13
v_call: TRBV19
j_call: TRBJ2-7
clone_size: many
d_call: .
cdr3_nt: TGTGCCACCGCGGTTCGGGGGGCCTCCGAGCAGTACTTC
cdr3_aa: CATAVRGASEQYF

cdr3_length: 12
v_call: TRBV6-5
j_call: TRBJ2-1
clone_size: few
d_call: .
cdr3_nt: TGTGCCAGCAGTCCTGCCTACAATGAGCAGTTCTTC
cdr3_aa: CASSPAYNEQFF

cdr3_length: 15
v_call: TRBV27
j_call: TRBJ2-1
clone_size: few
d_call: .
cdr3_nt: TGTGCCAGCAGTTTATCGGGTGACAGGCCCAATGAGCAGTTCTTC
cdr3_aa: CASSLSGDRPNEQFF

cdr3_length: 13
v_call: TRBV29-1
j_call: TRBJ1-2
clone_size: few
d_call: .
cdr3_nt: TGCAGCGTTGTCGATCCGGAACGTGGTGGCTACACCTTC
cdr3_aa: CSVVDPERGGYTF

cdr3_length: 15
v_call: TRBV5-5
j_call: TRBJ2-2
clone_size: .
d_call: .
cdr3_nt: TGTGCCAGCAGCTTGGGGCACGGGTTCACCGGGGAGCTGTTTTTT
cdr3_aa: CASSLGHGFTGELFF

cdr3_length: 13
v_call: TRBV7-9
j_call: TRBJ2-1
clone_size: .
d_call: .
cdr3_nt: TGTGCCAGCAGCTGGGCCCTATTCGATGAGCAGTTCTTC
cdr3_aa: CASSWALFDEQFF

cdr3_length: 15
v_call: TRBV7-3
j_call: TRBJ2-7
clone_size: few
d_call: TRBD2
cdr3_nt: TGTGCCAGCAGCTCAGGACTAGCGGGGATCCACGAGCAGTACTTC
cdr3_aa: CASSSGLAGIHEQYF

cdr3_length: 14
v_call: TRBV7-9
j_call: TRBJ2-5
clone_size: few
d_call: .
cdr3_nt: TGTGCCAGCAGCTTAGACGCCGGGCAACAGACCCAGTACTTC
cdr3_aa: CASSLDAGQQTQYF

cdr3_length: 12
v_call: TRBV29-1
j_call: TRBJ1-3
clone_size: .
d_call: .
cdr3_nt: TGCAGCGTAAAGGTCCAAGGAAACACCATATATTTT
cdr3_aa: CSVKVQGNTIYF

cdr3_length: 17
v_call: TRBV7-6
j_call: TRBJ2-1
clone_size: .
d_call: .
cdr3_nt: TGTGCCAGCAGCTCCAACAGGGGGGGAAGTTTCTACAATGAGCAGTTCTTC
cdr3_aa: CASSSNRGGSFYNEQFF

cdr3_length: 13
v_call: TRBV13
j_call: TRBJ2-5
clone_size: many
d_call: .
cdr3_nt: TGTGCCAGCAGCATCAGGACGGGAGAGACCCAGTACTTC
cdr3_aa: CASSIRTGETQYF

cdr3_length: 18
v_call: TRBV10-1
j_call: TRBJ2-1
clone_size: many
d_call: .
cdr3_nt: TGCGCCAGCAGTGCGGGAAACAGGGTGGGGTGGGTTTACAATGAGCAGTTCTTC
cdr3_aa: CASSAGNRVGWVYNEQFF

cdr3_length: 11
v_call: TRBV11-2
j_call: TRBJ2-7
clone_size: few
d_call: TRBD1
cdr3_nt: TGTGCCAGCAGCGCCGGGACAGCCCCTAGCTTC
cdr3_aa: CASSAGTAPSF

cdr3_length: 16
v_call: TRBV7-9
j_call: TRBJ2-1
clone_size: few
d_call: .
cdr3_nt: TGTGCCAGCACCTTGCTTGGGGGGTATTCCTACAATGAGCAGTTCTTC
cdr3_aa: CASTLLGGYSYNEQFF

cdr3_length: 16
v_call: TRBV6-1
j_call: TRBJ2-6
clone_size: many
d_call: TRBD1
cdr3_nt: TGTGCCAGCAGACTCGGGACAGTCTCTGGGGCCAACGTCCTGACTTTC
cdr3_aa: CASRLGTVSGANVLTF

cdr3_length: 13
v_call: TRBV20-1
j_call: TRBJ1-2
clone_size: few
d_call: .
cdr3_nt: TGCAGTGCTAGTGAACAGGGAAATTATGGCTACACCTTC
cdr3_aa: CSASEQGNYGYTF

cdr3_length: 14
v_call: TRBV2
j_call: TRBJ2-3
clone_size: many
d_call: .
cdr3_nt: TGTGCCAGCAGTGAAGGGACAGCCCCAGATACGCAGTATTTT
cdr3_aa: CASSEGTAPDTQYF

cdr3_length: 15
v_call: TRBV3-1
j_call: TRBJ2-1
clone_size: .
d_call: .
cdr3_nt: TGTGCCAGCAGCCAAGACGGCGGCTCCTACAATGAGCAGTTCTTC
cdr3_aa: CASSQDGGSYNEQFF

cdr3_length: 14
v_call: TRBV29-1
j_call: TRBJ2-1
clone_size: .
d_call: .
cdr3_nt: TGCAGTGGAGGGGGCTGGAGATCCTACAATGAGCAGTTCTTC
cdr3_aa: CSGGGWRSYNEQFF

cdr3_length: 14
v_call: TRBV20-1
j_call: TRBJ2-7
clone_size: .
d_call: TRBD1
cdr3_nt: TGCAGTGCCGCACCGGGACAGGGGATGCACGAGCAGTACTTC
cdr3_aa: CSAAPGQGMHEQYF

cdr3_length: 13
v_call: TRBV27
j_call: TRBJ2-7
clone_size: .
d_call: .
cdr3_nt: TGTGCCAGCAGTCCCGGGGGCACCTACGAGCAGTACTTC
cdr3_aa: CASSPGGTYEQYF

cdr3_length: 14
v_call: TRBV6-5
j_call: TRBJ1-2
clone_size: .
d_call: .
cdr3_nt: TGTGCCAGCAGTCCAAAGGGCAGGGGCGGTGGCTACACCTTC
cdr3_aa: CASSPKGRGGGYTF

cdr3_length: 14
v_call: TRBV3-1
j_call: TRBJ2-7
clone_size: few
d_call: TRBD1
cdr3_nt: TGTGCCAGCAGCCCCCCGGGACAGGGATACGAGCAGTACTTC
cdr3_aa: CASSPPGQGYEQYF

cdr3_length: 17
v_call: TRBV27
j_call: TRBJ1-1
clone_size: once
d_call: TRBD1
cdr3_nt: TGTGCCAGCAGCCCGACAGGGGGCGAGAGGGAAGGCACTGAAGCTTTCTTT
cdr3_aa: CASSPTGGEREGTEAFF

cdr3_length: 15
v_call: TRBV6-5
j_call: TRBJ1-1
clone_size: many
d_call: .
cdr3_nt: TGTGCCAGCAGTGGGGACGGACCCAAAGGCACTGAAGCTTTCTTT
cdr3_aa: CASSGDGPKGTEAFF

cdr3_length: 14
v_call: TRBV7-9
j_call: TRBJ2-1
clone_size: few
d_call: .
cdr3_nt: TGTGCCAGCAGCCCAGGGGGGGTCTACAATGAGCAGTTCTTC
cdr3_aa: CASSPGGVYNEQFF

cdr3_length: 15
v_call: TRBV4-3
j_call: TRBJ2-2
clone_size: few
d_call: TRBD1
cdr3_nt: TGCGCCAGCAGCCAGGGGACAGGGCACACCGGGGAGCTGTTTTTT
cdr3_aa: CASSQGTGHTGELFF

cdr3_length: 13
v_call: TRBV5-8
j_call: TRBJ1-2
clone_size: many
d_call: .
cdr3_nt: TGTGCCAGCAGCCCCCCGACGGGGTATGGCTACACCTTC
cdr3_aa: CASSPPTGYGYTF

cdr3_length: 13
v_call: TRBV6-1
j_call: TRBJ2-5
clone_size: few
d_call: .
cdr3_nt: TGTGCCAGCAGTGAACGAACCCAAGAGACCCAGTACTTC
cdr3_aa: CASSERTQETQYF